The text below deals with one T cell receptor beta chain. This clonotype was counted ten times or more. There is no known antigen for this receptor. No base quality information exists; no much larger clone differs at one position. Library construction relied on 5' RACE. Sequencing used an Illumina MiSeq. The public reads were run again by TCRdb, first through fastp at Q25 and then through MiXCR, and only productive beta chains were kept. Rows merge per CDR3 protein into single entries with the most common DNA and genes. Here the sample has more than 60,000 distinct CDR3 sequences; roughly a fifth occur a single time. The ten top clones hold over 1.1% of the sample. This specimen comes from a study of HIV-infected patients and healthy controls (dated by TCRdb to the mid-2010s). Including the terminal cysteine and phenylalanine, the CDR3 comprises 13 residues. The only DNA kept is the CDR3, 39 bases in frame from the first base. Trimmed from V: 8 bases; trimmed from J: 7 bases; junction bases lacking a gene match: 8. CDR1 SQVTM and CDR2 ANQGSEA are derived from the germline V gene.

The receptor comes from a human donor in good health. The receptor chain draws on TRBV29-1 and TRBJ2-1; the junction holds 10 bases that match TRBD1. The sample consisted of CD4+ T cells from blood. The nucleotides are TGCAGCCCCTGGGACAGGGGACAGAATGAGCAGTTCTTC. Its protein reads: CSPWDRGQNEQFF.